This T cell receptor (beta chain) was documented in a study of technical replicates of blood from several donors. The CDR3 spans 14 residues. CDR1 is MNHEY, CDR2 SVGAGI, per germline. The V and J ends lost 2 bases and 3 bases, in that order; junction bases with no gene match: 4. Method: immunoSEQ multiplex PCR; TCRdb's copy keeps in-frame clones and lacks some. The table includes 60,000 to 80,000 clones, about 90% detected once. The chain carries TRBV6-5 and TRBJ2-7, with 7 bases aligning to TRBD2. This receptor was taken from a human donor in good health. The sample comprised T cells isolated from PBMCs. CDR3 sequence reads: CASSYGGGDYEQYF. Here the CDR3 DNA reads TGTGCCAGCAGTTACGGGGGAGGGGACTACGAGCAGTACTTC.